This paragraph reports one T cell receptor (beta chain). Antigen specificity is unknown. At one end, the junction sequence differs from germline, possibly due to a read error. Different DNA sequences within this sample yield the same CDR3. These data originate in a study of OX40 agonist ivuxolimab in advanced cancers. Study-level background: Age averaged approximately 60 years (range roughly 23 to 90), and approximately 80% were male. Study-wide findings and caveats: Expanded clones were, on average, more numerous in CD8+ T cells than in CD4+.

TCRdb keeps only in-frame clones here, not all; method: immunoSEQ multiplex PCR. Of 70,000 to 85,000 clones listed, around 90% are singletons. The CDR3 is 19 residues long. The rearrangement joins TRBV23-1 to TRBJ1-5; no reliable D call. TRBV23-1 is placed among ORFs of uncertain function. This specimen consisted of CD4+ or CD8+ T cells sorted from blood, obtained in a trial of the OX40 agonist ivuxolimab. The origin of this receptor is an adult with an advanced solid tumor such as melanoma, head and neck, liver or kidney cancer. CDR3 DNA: TGCGCCAGTAGTCAATTCCCTTATAAAGGGCCCGCGAGCAATCAGCCCCAGCATTTT. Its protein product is CASSQFPYKGPASNQPQHF.